This is a list of T cell receptor beta chains from one sample in a study of CD8+CD57+ T cells in acquired aplastic anemia. TCRdb reprocessed the reads via MiXCR and lists one record per CDR3 protein. The sample consists of about 81,000 distinct CDR3 sequences, 40% to 55% of them appearing once. The specimen was sorted CD4+, CD8+, or CD8+CD57+ T cells (not recorded which) from PBMCs. These receptors originate from a human donor in good health, serving as a control. CDR3s include the opening cysteine and the closing phenylalanine or tryptophan. Fields, in order: V gene, J gene, CDR3 protein.

v_call: TRBV2; j_call: TRBJ1-2; cdr3_aa: CARGDRGLSHYTF
v_call: TRBV10-3; j_call: TRBJ1-2; cdr3_aa: CAISESLDRHYTF
v_call: TRBV19; j_call: TRBJ1-6; cdr3_aa: CASSGQGAGNSPLHF
v_call: TRBV29-1; j_call: TRBJ2-7; cdr3_aa: CSVDDREGPYEQYF
v_call: TRBV9; j_call: TRBJ2-3; cdr3_aa: CASSVRREVTDTQYF
v_call: TRBV7-9; j_call: TRBJ2-7; cdr3_aa: CASSARGHYEQYF
v_call: TRBV12-3/TRBV12-4; j_call: TRBJ1-2; cdr3_aa: CASSFRQVNYGYTF
v_call: TRBV25-1; j_call: TRBJ1-1; cdr3_aa: CASSEWADTEAFF
v_call: TRBV12-3/TRBV12-4; j_call: TRBJ1-1; cdr3_aa: CASRGGPAFF
v_call: TRBV19; j_call: TRBJ2-2; cdr3_aa: CASTEGANTGELFF
v_call: TRBV10-3; j_call: TRBJ2-2; cdr3_aa: CAPHPADIWRFDSGELFF
v_call: TRBV25-1; j_call: TRBJ2-3; cdr3_aa: CASSLEVVSDTQYF
v_call: TRBV5-1; j_call: TRBJ2-4; cdr3_aa: CASSLTSDVAKNIQYF